Shown below are 7 T cell receptor beta chains from a single sample sequenced in a study of cytomegalovirus exposure and HLA in healthy donors. Primers: 60 Vbeta forward and 13 Jbeta reverse. Assay used: immunoSEQ multiplex PCR; TCRdb lists only in-frame clones, some missing. The sample records over 150,000 clones, approximately 84% being singletons. The sequencing sample was made of PBMCs. Every receptor here comes from a boy aged 2 to 9 in good health and CMV-seronegative.

CDR3: CASSLSLVNTEAFF. CDR3 DNA sequence: TGTGCCAGCAGCTTATCACTTGTCAACACTGAAGCTTTCTTT. The chain carries TRBV7-3 and TRBJ1-1; unclear D gene. The CDR3 extends over 14 amino acids. The V end lost 2 bases, the J end lost 2 bases, and 9 bases lay between the germline ends. CDR1 is SGHTA, CDR2 FQGTGA, per germline.

The chain couples TRBV27 to TRBJ2-7; 11 bases agree with TRBD2. This CDR3 comprises 14 residues. The J segment lost 6 bases and the V segment lost 5 bases, leaving 6 bases of the junction unmatched. From germline, CDR1 is MNHEY and CDR2 SMNVEV (reference sequence). Written as DNA, the CDR3 is TGTGCCAGCAGTACGGGACTAGCGGCGAGCGAGCAGTACTTC. Translated, it gives CASSTGLAASEQYF.

The chain couples TRBV15 to TRBJ1-5, with unresolved D. The CDR3 contains 15 residues. Deletions cut 1 base from V and 1 base from J, with 8 bases between. Germline CDR1 is LNHNV and CDR2 is YYDKDF (reference sequence). The CDR3 DNA is TGTGCCACCAGCAGAGGTGTACAGAGCAATCAGCCCCAGCATTTT. It is translated as CATSRGVQSNQPQHF.

The chain employs TRBV28 and TRBJ2-1, with TRBD2 matching over 11 bases. J was trimmed by 2 bases and V by 3 bases; bases with no gene match: 3. Germline lookup yields CDR1 MDHEN and CDR2 SYDVKM. The CDR3 is 16 residues long. The CDR3 DNA follows: TGTGCCAGCAGTTTGTGGGGACTAGCGGCCTACAATGAGCAGTTCTTC. Its translation is CASSLWGLAAYNEQFF.

The gene calls are TRBV6-1 and TRBJ1-5; D is unclear. Trimming took 2 bases from V and 0 from J, leaving 14 bases between them. Germline-derived CDR1 and CDR2 are MNHNS and SASEGT. The CDR3 totals 17 residues. The CDR3, as DNA: TGTGCCAGCAGTGAATGGTCAGGAATCTATAGCAATCAGCCCCAGCATTTT. Protein sequence: CASSEWSGIYSNQPQHF.

This clone was picked up a small number of times. This rearrangement joins TRBV19 to TRBJ2-3, with D possibly being TRBD2 (6 bases). The CDR3 contains 14 residues. From germline, CDR1 is LNHDA and CDR2 SQIVND (reference sequence). V was pared by 5 bases and J by 1 base, with 10 bases between. The CDR3 is CASSQRARTDTQYF. DNA of the CDR3: TGTGCCAGTAGTCAGCGGGCCCGCACAGATACGCAGTATTTT.

The J gene is TRBJ2-6, the V gene TRBV29-1, with D perhaps matching TRBD1 (6 bases). Germline values: CDR1 SQVTM, CDR2 ANQGSEA. This CDR3 has 17 amino acids. The DNA of the CDR3 is TGCAGACCAGACAGAGGACAGTCGTGCTCTGGGGCCAACGTCCTGACTTTC. Residues: CRPDRGQSCSGANVLTF.